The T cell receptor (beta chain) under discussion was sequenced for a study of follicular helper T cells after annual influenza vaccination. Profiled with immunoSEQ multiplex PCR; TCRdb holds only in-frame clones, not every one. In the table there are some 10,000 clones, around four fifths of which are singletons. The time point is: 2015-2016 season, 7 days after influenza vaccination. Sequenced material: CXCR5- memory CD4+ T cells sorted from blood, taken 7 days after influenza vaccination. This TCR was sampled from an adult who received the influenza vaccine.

The CDR3 nucleotides are TGTGCCAGTAGTCCCCGAGATAACACCGGGGAGCTGTTTTTT. This codes for CASSPRDNTGELFF. The chain is built from TRBV19 and TRBJ2-2, with D unresolved. Trimming removed 5 bases from V and 2 bases from J, with 9 bases in between. The CDR3 consists of 14 residues. CDR1 LNHDA and CDR2 SQIVND come from the germline V gene (reference sequence). Variable domain in full (rest from reference TRBV19 and TRBJ2-2): DGGITQSPKYLFRKEGQNVTLSCEQNLNHDAMYWYRQDPGQGLRLIYYSQIVNDFQKGDIAEGYSVSREKKESFPLTVTSAQKNPTAFYLCASSPRDNTGELFFGEGSRLTVL.